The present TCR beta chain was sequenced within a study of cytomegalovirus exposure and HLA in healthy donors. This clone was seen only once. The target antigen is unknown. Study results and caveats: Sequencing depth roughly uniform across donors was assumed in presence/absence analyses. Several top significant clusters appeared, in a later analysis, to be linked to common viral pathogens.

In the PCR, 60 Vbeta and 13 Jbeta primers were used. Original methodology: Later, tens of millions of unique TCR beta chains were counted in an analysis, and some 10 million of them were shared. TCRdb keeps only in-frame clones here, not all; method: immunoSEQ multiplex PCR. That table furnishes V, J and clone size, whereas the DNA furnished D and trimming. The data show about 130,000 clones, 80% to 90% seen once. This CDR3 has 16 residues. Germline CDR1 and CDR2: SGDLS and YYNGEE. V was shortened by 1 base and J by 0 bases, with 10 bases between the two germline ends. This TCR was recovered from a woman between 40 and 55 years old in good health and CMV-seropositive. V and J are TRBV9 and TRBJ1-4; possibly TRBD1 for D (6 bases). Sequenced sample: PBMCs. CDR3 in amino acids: CASSVQGFATNEKLFF. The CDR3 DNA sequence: TGTGCCAGCAGCGTACAGGGGTTTGCAACTAATGAAAAACTGTTTTTT.